This T cell receptor beta chain was retrieved from a study of T-cell reconstitution after alpha-beta-depleted transplantation in children. It was with unique molecular identifiers that the TCRbeta library was prepared. One entry per CDR3 protein, called by TCRdb with MiXCR from the PCR reads. The data contain approximately 350,000 distinct CDR3 sequences, about an eighth of them singletons. Per the germline V gene, CDR1 is SGHNT and CDR2 is YYREEE (reference sequence). This CDR3 has 13 amino acids. The V end lost 4 bases, the J end lost 9 bases, and 14 bases lay between the germline ends. The specimen comprised PBMCs, sampled from the stem cell graft. This clonotype was sampled from a human donor who donated a stem cell graft to a child with Fanconi anemia. The V call is TRBV5-4, the J call TRBJ1-5; possible D gene TRBD1, 5 bases. The chain's CDR3 is CASSRDRASPQHF. For the CDR3, the DNA is TGTGCCAGCAGCCGGGACCGCGCCTCGCCCCAGCATTTT.